This T cell receptor (beta chain) was identified in a study of T cell responses to AZD1222 COVID-19 vaccine. The repertoire was sequenced with immunoSEQ multiplex PCR; TCRdb's copy has only in-frame clones and lacks some. The sample has approximately 190,000 clones, just over 90% seen once; the top ten hold 0.99%. Germline V gene lookup returns CDR1 ENHRY and CDR2 SYGVKD. Trimming stripped 4 bases from V and 1 base from J, with 8 bases between. This CDR3 is 13 amino acids long. The TCR originated in an adult in good health. The source was peripheral blood, collected on day 0 of AZD1222 vaccination. The chain uses TRBV10-3 and TRBJ2-7, with D hard to call. The CDR3 DNA reads TGTGCCATCAGTGTGGGCGGATCCTACGAGCAGTACTTC. It specifies CAISVGGSYEQYF.